This passage covers 8 T cell receptor beta chains from one sample sequenced in a study of blood T cell repertoires in COVID-19. Method: immunoSEQ multiplex PCR; TCRdb's copy keeps in-frame clones and lacks some. This sample has approximately 250,000 clones, with around nine tenths found just once. Material for sequencing was peripheral blood. The receptors shown here come from a woman aged 55-75 years with COVID-19, enrolled during active disease.

J is TRBJ2-3 and V is TRBV9; the match to TRBD2 covers 10 bases. Trimming cost V 5 bases and J 4 bases; bases outside gene matches: 13. This CDR3 is 17 amino acids long. The germline CDR1 and CDR2 sequences are SGDLS and YYNGEE. This CDR3 reads CASSRAGGLGSPDTQYF. In DNA, the CDR3 is TGTGCCAGCAGTAGAGCGGGAGGGCTAGGTAGTCCAGATACGCAGTATTTT. The full variable domain, rest sourced from reference TRBV9 and TRBJ2-3, is DSGVTQTPKHLITATGQRVTLRCSPRSGDLSVYWYQQSLDQGLQFLIQYYNGEERAKGNILERFSAQQFPDLHSELNLSSLELGDSALYFCASSRAGGLGSPDTQYFGPGTRLTVL.

The chain links TRBV10-2 to TRBJ1-2, with TRBD1 matching 8 bases. The germline V gene encodes CDR1 WSHSY and CDR2 SAAADI. The CDR3 runs to 13 residues. V gave up 2 bases and J gave up 8 bases; unmatched junction bases: 4. CDR3 coding DNA: TGCGCCAGCAGTGAGACAGGGGGAACCGGCTACACCTTC. Translated: CASSETGGTGYTF.

The genes are TRBV2 and TRBJ2-3, with 12 bases lining up with TRBD2. Germline values: CDR1 SNHLY, CDR2 FYNNEI. The trim removed 6 bases at V and 4 bases at J, leaving 5 bases unmatched. The CDR3 runs 15 residues. For the CDR3, the DNA is TGTGCCAGCAGCGCACTAGCGGGAGGTTCAGATACGCAGTATTTT. Protein: CASSALAGGSDTQYF.

The CDR3 sequence: CASSYPPGGSKMTEAFF. CDR3 nucleotides: TGTGCCAGCAGTTACCCCCCCGGCGGGTCGAAGATGACTGAAGCTTTCTTT. This sequence joins TRBV6-2 or TRBV6-3 and TRBJ1-1; D unclear. V lost 2 bases, J lost 5 bases, and 21 bases lay in between. The CDR3 runs to 17 residues. CDR1 and CDR2 from the germline V gene are MNHEY and SVGEGT.

The chain recombines TRBV6-2 or TRBV6-3 with TRBJ1-3; D remains ambiguous. Deletions cut 5 bases from V and 8 bases from J, with 10 bases between. Germline CDR1 and CDR2: MNHEY and SVGEGT. The CDR3 runs to 12 residues. CDR3 DNA: TGTGCCAGCAGTCTCACGGTCGACACCATATATTTT. This sequence encodes CASSLTVDTIYF.

V gene TRBV6-5 combines with J gene TRBJ1-5, with 9 bases that match TRBD1. CDR1 MNHEY and CDR2 SVGAGI come from the germline V gene. V dropped 6 bases and J dropped 5; count of bases not matched to a gene: 8. The length of the CDR3 is 15 residues. The CDR3 DNA sequence: TGTGCCAGCAGGAATCCGGGACAGGGTGATCAGCCCCAGCATTTT. Amino acid sequence: CASRNPGQGDQPQHF.

The V call is TRBV14, the J call TRBJ1-2, with D uncertain. This CDR3 is built from 17 residues. V was shortened by 1 base and J by 3 bases, with 18 bases between the two germline ends. CDR1 is SGHDN and CDR2 is FVKESK in the germline V gene. The CDR3 nucleotides read TGTGCCAGCAGCCAAGTTAGGAATCTAGCGTCGGACTATGGCTACACCTTC. Its protein product is CASSQVRNLASDYGYTF.

The genes are TRBV10-2 and TRBJ1-4, with TRBD1 matching over 8 bases. The CDR3 is made up of 14 amino acids. Germline V CDR1 and CDR2: WSHSY, SAAADI. Trimming removed 5 bases from V and 6 bases from J; junction bases left unmatched: 5. In nucleotides, the CDR3 is TGCGCCAGCAGTCTTACAGGGGGGCATGAAAAACTGTTTTTT. It is translated as CASSLTGGHEKLFF.